This is a list of T cell receptor beta chains from one sample in a study of blood T cell repertoires in COVID-19. The table came from immunoSEQ multiplex PCR; TCRdb's copy has only in-frame clones and leaves some out. The sample has approximately 200,000 clones, 75% to 85% seen once. The sequenced material came from peripheral blood. The receptor set was obtained from a middle-aged woman with COVID-19, enrolled during active disease. CDR3s include the opening cysteine and the closing phenylalanine or tryptophan. Fields, in order: J gene, D gene, clone size, V gene, CDR3 DNA, CDR3 protein. A D gene is named only where the DNA matches it firmly. Not all rows give a size; the values are once, few, many and, for expanded clones, a class.

TRBJ2-5,TRBD2,few,TRBV6-6,TGTGCCAGCAGTTCAGCGGGGACCTCAGAGACCCAGTACTTC,CASSSAGTSETQYF
TRBJ1-2,-,-,TRBV15,TGTGCCACCAGCAGAGACGCTAACTATGGCTACACCTTC,CATSRDANYGYTF
TRBJ2-3,-,-,TRBV3-1/TRBV3-2,TGTGCCAGCAGACCTTACGGGGTCTCGACCCCAGATACGCAGTATTTT,CASRPYGVSTPDTQYF
TRBJ2-3,-,-,TRBV12-3/TRBV12-4,TGTGCAGTGGTCCAGGGGACAGATACGCAGTATTTT,CAVVQGTDTQYF
TRBJ1-5,-,-,TRBV7-9,TGTGCCAGCAGTCCATTGTTCAATCAGCCCCAGCATTTT,CASSPLFNQPQHF
TRBJ2-3,TRBD2,-,TRBV6-5,TGTGCCAGCAGTTCCCCCCAGCGGGGGTCACGGAATACGCAGTATTTT,CASSSPQRGSRNTQYF
TRBJ2-1,TRBD1,-,TRBV6-4,TGTGCCAGCAGTGACTTACAGGGGGCGCGAAACAATGAGCAGTTCTTC,CASSDLQGARNNEQFF
TRBJ1-3,-,-,TRBV14,TGTGCCAGCAGCCCACAGGCAACCTCTGGAAACACCATATATTTT,CASSPQATSGNTIYF
TRBJ1-4,-,once,TRBV5-1,TGCGCCAGCAGCGAGGGTCCCGACGCTAGTCTAGGGCGCTCCTCCCTCAATGAAAAACTGTTTTTT,CASSEGPDASLGRSSLNEKLFF
TRBJ2-5,TRBD1,-,TRBV5-4,TGTGCCAGCAGCTCTCAGGCACAGGGGGCAGAGACCCAGTACTTC,CASSSQAQGAETQYF
TRBJ2-4,-,few,TRBV19,TGTGCCAGTAGTATGGGTAGCCCGGATCCCAAAAACATTCAGTACTTC,CASSMGSPDPKNIQYF
TRBJ2-1,TRBD1,-,TRBV9,TGTGCCAGCAGCGTAGGGGAGACAGGGTACAATGAGCAGTTCTTC,CASSVGETGYNEQFF
TRBJ2-5,-,-,TRBV3-1/TRBV3-2,TGTGCCAGCAGCCCGCGCCGGCTAGCTCTGGAGACCCAGTACTTC,CASSPRRLALETQYF
TRBJ2-2,TRBD2,once,TRBV6-6,TGTGCCAGCAGAGCCTTAGCGGGGGCCGTCGGGGGGGAGCTGTTTTTT,CASRALAGAVGGELFF
TRBJ1-5,-,once,TRBV18,TGTGCCAGCTCATCACCAGGGAGCCAGGAGGGATACCAGCCCCAGCATTTT,CASSSPGSQEGYQPQHF
TRBJ2-1,-,-,TRBV7-6,TGTGCCAGCAGCAAACCTCTAGCCAATGAGCAGTTCTTC,CASSKPLANEQFF
TRBJ2-7,TRBD2,-,TRBV6-5,TGTGCCAGCAGACCCACTAGCGGGGTTTACGAGCAGTACTTC,CASRPTSGVYEQYF
TRBJ1-1,TRBD1,-,TRBV4-3,TGCGCCAGCAGCCCCCAACAGGGGGGCAGGACTGAAGCTTTCTTT,CASSPQQGGRTEAFF
TRBJ1-1,-,-,TRBV28,TGTGCCAGCAGCCTGACAGAACGTGAAGCTTTCTTT,CASSLTEREAFF
TRBJ1-2,-,-,TRBV5-4,TGTGCCAGCAGCTTGAGCCAACGGGGCTATGGCTACACCTTC,CASSLSQRGYGYTF
TRBJ1-6,TRBD1,-,TRBV19,TGTGCCAGTTGGACTGGACAGGGCGGGTCACCCCTCCACTTT,CASWTGQGGSPLHF
TRBJ2-5,TRBD1,-,TRBV5-6,TGTGCCAGCAGCTTACCCGGGACAGGGGTTTTAGAGACCCAGTACTTC,CASSLPGTGVLETQYF
TRBJ2-5,-,-,TRBV19,TGTGCCAGTAGTATCCGGAGAGGGAAAGAGACCCAGTACTTC,CASSIRRGKETQYF
TRBJ2-1,TRBD2,-,TRBV7-3,TGTGCCAGCAGCTTATCCCCTAGCGGGCGCAATGAGCAGTTCTTC,CASSLSPSGRNEQFF
TRBJ1-2,-,-,TRBV5-1,TGCGCCAGCAGCTCTGAACTCCGAACGAGCTATGGCTACACCTTC,CASSSELRTSYGYTF